The sequence of this TCR beta chain was determined in a study of CD8 T cells in ankylosing spondylitis. TCRdb re-called the 5' RACE reads with MiXCR, one entry per CDR3 protein. The sample holds about 130,000 distinct CDR3 sequences, 9.3% seen once. Trimming removed 3 bases from V and 6 bases from J; junction bases left unmatched: 13. This CDR3 is 16 amino acids long. The germline gives CDR1 DFQATT, CDR2 SNEGSKA (reference sequence). Sequenced sample: blood, either unsorted or a sorted T cell fraction (not recorded which). The sequence was obtained from a male donor with ankylosing spondylitis or in good health (not recorded which). This chain uses TRBV20-1 with TRBJ2-1; TRBD1 matches at 8 bases. This chain's CDR3 is CSASQTGVPLRNEQFF. The DNA for the CDR3 is TGCAGTGCTAGCCAGACAGGGGTCCCCCTTCGCAATGAGCAGTTCTTC.